The 12 T cell receptor beta chains listed next were all sequenced from one sample in a study of OX40 agonist ivuxolimab in advanced cancers. TCRdb keeps only in-frame clones here, not all; method: immunoSEQ multiplex PCR. The sample shows 72,000 or so clones, roughly 80% of them seen only once. The sample here was CD4+ or CD8+ T cells sorted from blood, taken in a trial of the OX40 agonist ivuxolimab. These receptors were taken from an adult with an advanced solid tumor such as melanoma, head and neck, liver or kidney cancer.

The V and J genes are TRBV6-1 and TRBJ1-2; 7 nucleotides match TRBD1. CDR3 length: 14 residues. V trimming: 4 bases; J trimming: 3 bases; junction bases outside the gene matches: 5. The V gene's germline CDR1 is MNHNS and CDR2 SASEGT. The CDR3, as DNA: TGTGCCAGCAGTGCGACAGGGTGGGACTATGGCTACACCTTC. As protein: CASSATGWDYGYTF.

V usage is TRBV27 and J usage is TRBJ2-2, with D unresolved. Looked up from germline, CDR1 is MNHEY and CDR2 is SMNVEV (reference sequence). The CDR3 covers 13 residues. Trimming pared 5 bases from V and 5 bases from J, leaving 9 bases between. CDR3 region: CASSLRGTGELFF. The CDR3 DNA follows: TGTGCCAGCAGTCTCCGAGGAACCGGGGAGCTGTTTTTT.

This chain links TRBV9 with TRBJ2-7, with 9 nucleotides matching TRBD1. The CDR3 is 15 residues long. Trimming cost V 3 bases and J 3 bases; bases outside gene matches: 7. The germline V gene encodes CDR1 SGDLS and CDR2 YYNGEE. The CDR3 loop is CASSAGTGPSYEQYF. CDR3 coding DNA: TGTGCCAGCAGCGCGGGGACAGGGCCGAGCTACGAGCAGTACTTC.

This clone was observed a handful of times. This chain joins TRBV6-5 and TRBJ1-2, with D perhaps matching TRBD1 (6 bases). Germline-derived CDR1 and CDR2 are MNHEY and SVGAGI. Trimming took off 5 bases at V and 4 bases at J, with 17 bases between the two ends. The CDR3 is 15 amino acids. The CDR3 sequence is CASSPTGGVSYGYTF. CDR3 DNA: TGTGCCAGCAGTCCCACCGGGGGCGTTAGCTATGGCTACACCTTC.

This clone was seen a few times. CDR3 coding DNA: TGTGCCAGCAGCCGGACAGGGGCCACCACTCTTAACTATGGCTACACCTTC. Amino acids: CASSRTGATTLNYGYTF. This chain joins TRBV7-9 and TRBJ1-2, with 9 bases that match TRBD1. CDR3 length: 17 amino acids. Germline lookup yields CDR1 SEHNR and CDR2 FQNEAQ (reference sequence). After removal of 5 bases from V and 1 base from J, the junction contained 11 bases not matched to a gene.

The rearrangement links TRBV6-6 to TRBJ1-5; possibly TRBD1 for D (6 bases). The CDR3 runs to 13 residues. Germline values: CDR1 MNHNY, CDR2 SVGAGI (reference sequence). The V end lost 5 bases, the J end lost 4 bases, and 9 bases lay between the germline ends. The CDR3 DNA sequence: TGTGCCAGCAGTCGTACAGGGAATCAGCCCCAGCATTTT. Amino acid sequence: CASSRTGNQPQHF.

This chain connects TRBV6-1 to TRBJ1-5, with 8 bases matching TRBD1. The CDR3 runs 15 residues. Germline CDR1 is MNHNS and CDR2 is SASEGT. The V and J ends lost 1 base and 4 bases, in that order; junction bases with no gene match: 3. CDR3 coding DNA: TGTGCCAGCAGTGAAGAGACAGGGGTTAATCAGCCCCAGCATTTT. Translation: CASSEETGVNQPQHF.

The chain recombines TRBV11-3 with TRBJ1-1, with no clear D. Trimming removed 5 bases at V and 4 bases at J, with 17 bases between. Germline V gene data show CDR1 as SGHNT and CDR2 as YENEEA. The CDR3 contains 15 residues. CDR3 in amino acids: CASSQGEIGGTEAFF. CDR3 coding DNA: TGTGCCAGCAGCCAAGGAGAAATTGGTGGCACTGAAGCTTTCTTT.

The rearrangement joins TRBV5-1 to TRBJ2-1; no clear D. Germline V gene data show CDR1 as SGHRS and CDR2 as YFSETQ. The V end lost 0 bases, the J end lost 6 bases, and 10 bases lay between the germline ends. The CDR3 has 14 amino acids. The CDR3 protein is CASSLGTPSNEQFF. In DNA form, the CDR3 reads TGCGCCAGCAGCTTGGGGACCCCCTCCAATGAGCAGTTCTTC.

This clone was counted once. The V gene is TRBV30, the J gene TRBJ1-1; D not resolved. Trimming stripped 0 bases from V and 1 base from J, with 6 bases between. The CDR3 totals 13 residues. Germline lookup yields CDR1 GTSNPN and CDR2 SVGIG (reference sequence). CDR3 amino acids: CAWSVRTNTEAFF. DNA for the CDR3: TGTGCCTGGAGTGTACGAACGAACACTGAAGCTTTCTTT.

This clone was detected only once. This sample also contains other DNA sequences that code for the same CDR3. This sequence joins TRBV18 and TRBJ1-6, with TRBD1 matching over 10 bases. The CDR3 consists of 14 residues. Germline V gene lookup returns CDR1 KGHSH and CDR2 LQKENI. The J segment lost 7 bases and the V segment lost 4 bases, leaving 1 base of the junction unmatched. The CDR3 reads CASSLGQGNSPLHF. The CDR3 DNA sequence: TGTGCCAGCTCACTGGGACAGGGGAATTCACCCCTCCACTTT.

The chain couples TRBV28 to TRBJ1-5; 9 bases agree with TRBD1. Losses at the gene ends were 6 bases for V and 5 bases for J; bases not matched to a gene: 5. CDR1 and CDR2 from the germline V gene are MDHEN and SYDVKM. CDR3 length: 14 residues. CDR3 sequence (DNA): TGTGCCAGCAGATCCGGACAGGGGCATCAGCCCCAGCATTTT. Encoded protein: CASRSGQGHQPQHF.